The next 14 T cell receptor beta chains were all read from a single sample in a study of shared clonotypes between healthy human individuals. The repertoire was sequenced with immunoSEQ multiplex PCR; TCRdb's copy has only in-frame clones and lacks some. The data hold 1,500,000 or so clones, with approximately 98.5% observed a single time. Material for sequencing was naive CD4+ T cells sorted from blood. As for subset: CD45RA+ positively selected. These receptors came from a man under 40 in good health.

The rearrangement joins TRBV5-4 to TRBJ2-1; 9 nucleotides agree with TRBD2. The CDR3 is made up of 13 amino acids. Germline V CDR1 and CDR2: SGHNT, YYREEE (reference sequence). Germline trimming cut 9 bases from V and 8 bases from J; bases unmatched to any gene: 9. Here the CDR3 reads CATTSGWSDEQFF. DNA for the CDR3: TGTGCCACAACTAGCGGGTGGTCCGATGAGCAGTTCTTC. Filled out from reference TRBV5-4 and TRBJ2-1, the complete variable domain reads ETGVTQSPTHLIKTRGQQVTLRCSSQSGHNTVSWYQQALGQGPQFIFQYYREEENGRGNFPPRFSGLQFPNYSSELNVNALELDDSALYLCATTSGWSDEQFFGPGTRLTVL.

For this clone: The same CDR3 can be traced to other DNA sequences in this sample. The rearrangement uses TRBV30 and TRBJ2-1, with 11 bases that match TRBD2. The CDR3 contains 16 residues. CDR1 is GTSNPN, CDR2 SVGIG, per germline (reference sequence). V lost 0 bases and J lost 4; bases outside the gene matches: 5. This CDR3 reads CAWSVLAGGPYNEQFF. In nucleotides, the CDR3 is TGTGCCTGGAGTGTCCTAGCGGGAGGCCCATACAATGAGCAGTTCTTC.

The gene calls are TRBV5-1 and TRBJ2-3; D possibly uses TRBD1 or TRBD2 (5 bases each). CDR3 length: 15 amino acids. Looked up from germline, CDR1 is SGHRS and CDR2 is YFSETQ. Trimming removed 2 bases at V and 4 bases at J, with 14 bases between. CDR3 nucleotides: TGCGCCAGCAGCTTCGTCCAGGGCGGGTCAGATACGCAGTATTTT. Its protein product is CASSFVQGGSDTQYF.

This clone was observed once. The chain combines TRBV7-3 with TRBJ2-5, with 7 nucleotides matching TRBD1. Trimming cost V 6 bases and J 2 bases; bases outside gene matches: 9. The CDR3 is 15 amino acids. Germline-derived CDR1 and CDR2 are SGHTA and FQGTGA. The CDR3, as DNA: TGTGCCAGCAGTTCGACAGGGCGAAATCAAGAGACCCAGTACTTC. Its translation: CASSSTGRNQETQYF.

This clone was recorded once. Other nucleotide sequences in the sample specify the same CDR3. This chain uses TRBV20-1 with TRBJ2-3; D not resolved. V dropped 4 bases and J dropped 4 bases, with 6 bases sitting between them. CDR3 length: 11 amino acids. The germline V gene encodes CDR1 DFQATT and CDR2 SNEGSKA (reference sequence). In nucleotides, the CDR3 is TGCAGTGCTACAGTTTCAGATACGCAGTATTTT. It encodes CSATVSDTQYF.

This chain links TRBV27 with TRBJ1-2, with 7 bases matching TRBD1. Germline lookup yields CDR1 MNHEY and CDR2 SMNVEV (reference sequence). The CDR3 covers 15 residues. V lost 3 bases to trimming and J lost 4 bases; unmatched junction nucleotides: 8. The CDR3 here is CASSFHDREGYGYTF. The DNA for the CDR3 is TGTGCCAGCAGTTTTCACGACAGGGAGGGCTATGGCTACACCTTC.

The chain links TRBV10-3 to TRBJ2-5, with 8 bases matching TRBD2. The CDR3 has 14 residues. Germline values: CDR1 ENHRY, CDR2 SYGVKD. Losses at the gene ends were 11 bases for V and 2 bases for J; bases not matched to a gene: 10. CDR3: CAAQAGVGQETQYF. CDR3 DNA: TGTGCCGCACAAGCGGGAGTTGGGCAAGAGACCCAGTACTTC.

This clone was observed once. Written as DNA, the CDR3 is TGTGCCAGCAGCCCTGGGGAGGGGGCCTACGAGCAGTACTTC. It translates to CASSPGEGAYEQYF. The chain has TRBV5-4 and TRBJ2-7; a possible D gene is TRBD2 (7 bases). The germline V gene encodes CDR1 SGHNT and CDR2 YYREEE (reference sequence). Trimming left V 4 bases short and J 2 bases short, with 13 bases between. CDR3 length: 14 residues.

The gene calls are TRBV6-1 and TRBJ1-1; 7 bases agree with TRBD1. Germline CDR1 is MNHNS and CDR2 is SASEGT. CDR3 length: 13 residues. After removal of 7 bases from V and 5 bases from J, the junction contained 7 bases not matched to a gene. CDR3 sequence reads: CASNRGRWTEAFF. For the CDR3, the DNA is TGTGCCAGCAACAGGGGTCGGTGGACTGAAGCTTTCTTT.

This chain joins TRBV11-2 and TRBJ2-3; 9 bases are shared with TRBD1. CDR1 is SGHAT, CDR2 FQNNGV, per germline. The CDR3 sequence is 16 residues long. V dropped 5 bases and J dropped 7; count of bases not matched to a gene: 13. The CDR3, as DNA: TGTGCCAGCAGCCCCCTTTCGGGGACAGGGTGGTATACGCAGTATTTT. This codes for CASSPLSGTGWYTQYF.

Note on this clone: No DNA is shown, since the ends of the CDR3 on it are uncertain; the CDR3 is the one TCRdb lists. The chain has TRBV30 and TRBJ1-2. Termini included, the CDR3 measures 12 amino acids. From germline, CDR1 is GTSNPN and CDR2 SVGIG (reference sequence). CDR3: CAWSVLLYGYTF.

V and J are TRBV28 and TRBJ2-2; 7 bases are shared with TRBD1. V gave up 5 bases and J gave up 2 bases; unmatched junction bases: 5. The CDR3 is 15 residues long. Germline CDR1 reads MDHEN; CDR2 reads SYDVKM. In DNA form, the CDR3 reads TGTGCCAGCAGTAGGGACAGAGTCAACACCGGGGAGCTGTTTTTT. It specifies CASSRDRVNTGELFF.

This clone was observed once. The rearrangement links TRBV28 to TRBJ1-1; D not resolved. Trimming took 2 bases from V and 0 from J, leaving 13 bases between them. Germline CDR1 and CDR2: MDHEN and SYDVKM. This CDR3 has 16 amino acids. The chain's CDR3 is CASSLMWTGMNTEAFF. CDR3 nucleotide sequence: TGTGCCAGCAGTTTAATGTGGACGGGTATGAACACTGAAGCTTTCTTT.

The chain combines TRBV10-2 with TRBJ2-3; perhaps D is TRBD1 or TRBD2 (7 bases each). V was pared by 4 bases and J by 0 bases, with 17 bases between. The CDR3 runs 17 residues. CDR1 WSHSY and CDR2 SAAADI come from the germline V gene. The CDR3 DNA follows: TGCGCCAGCAGTGGGGGGGGACAGTCCCCTAGCACAGATACGCAGTATTTT. Translating gives CASSGGGQSPSTDTQYF.